Each of the 26 T cell receptor beta chains below was sequenced from the same sample in a study of breast tumors, draining lymph nodes, adjacent tissues listed by TCRdb under 2016. Libraries were prepared through multiplex PCR. Instrument used: Illumina HiSeq 2000. Through fastp at Q25 and MiXCR, TCRdb rebuilt clones from the public reads, retaining in-frame beta chains. Identical CDR3 protein sequences are pooled into one entry, listed with their most common genes and DNA. A total of some 170,000 distinct CDR3 sequences appear in this sample, around 35% of them only once. The ten most abundant clones make up about 3.8% of the sample. Lymph node samples were obtained from the axillary draining lymph nodes of breast cancer patients. The specimen sequenced was axillary lymph node tissue. These receptors all come from a female donor with breast cancer. Some clones in this sample may be carry-over from other donors' samples.

This clonotype was recorded at least ten times. This chain links TRBV12-3 or TRBV12-4 with TRBJ2-2, with D unresolved. This CDR3 is built from 12 residues. V was pared by 3 bases and J by 6 bases, with 5 bases between. The DNA for the CDR3 is TGTGCCAGCAGTTTTTTCGCCGGGGAGCTGTTTTTT. This codes for CASSFFAGELFF.

This clonotype has a count of ten or more. The chain combines TRBV3-1 with TRBJ2-3; 12 positions match TRBD2. The CDR3 length is 16 residues. CDR1 and CDR2 (germline): LGHDT, YNNKEL (reference sequence). V shed 3 bases, J shed 5 bases, and the junction held 6 bases outside the gene matches. In DNA form, the CDR3 reads TGTGCCAGCAGCCACGGACTAGCGGGGCCAGGAGATACGCAGTATTTT. It specifies CASSHGLAGPGDTQYF.

Concerning this clonotype itself: The junction departs from the called germline gene at one end, perhaps through a read error. CDR3 in amino acids: CASGFLTESYNEQFF. The CDR3 coding sequence is TGTGCCAGCGGCTTCCTGACGGAGAGCTACAATGAGCAGTTCTTC. This chain uses TRBV11-1 with TRBJ2-1; the D is unclear. Germline CDR1 SGHAT, CDR2 FQDESV (reference sequence). CDR3 length: 15 amino acids.

This clonotype was detected a few times. CDR3 in amino acids: CASCESGRCNEQFF. The CDR3 DNA is TGTGCCAGCTGCGAAAGCGGGAGATGTAATGAGCAGTTCTTC. The chain uses TRBV27 and TRBJ2-1; 8 bases are a match to TRBD2. CDR3 length: 14 amino acids. The V gene end was trimmed by 8 bases and the J gene end by 7 bases; junction bases not matched to a gene: 10. Germline-derived CDR1 and CDR2 are MNHEY and SMNVEV (reference sequence).

This clonotype came up many times. The rearrangement uses TRBV12-3 or TRBV12-4 and TRBJ1-2; D gene unclear. V was trimmed by 3 bases and J by 13 bases, leaving 15 bases between them. The CDR3 covers 12 residues. In DNA, the CDR3 is TGTGCCAGCAGTTTCCCGGGATCGGCGGTCACCTTC. Protein product: CASSFPGSAVTF.

This clonotype has a count of ten or more. The chain uses TRBV5-6 and TRBJ1-4, with a tentative D call TRBD1 (5 bases). Trimming pared 4 bases from V and 7 bases from J, leaving 17 bases between. This CDR3 region has 15 residues. Looked up from germline, CDR1 is SGHDT and CDR2 is YYEEEE. The CDR3 sequence is CASSPGFRGSEKLFF. The CDR3 DNA follows: TGTGCCAGCAGCCCTGGCTTTAGGGGCAGTGAAAAACTGTTTTTT.

This CDR3 reads CASRAATGGYTF. In DNA form, the CDR3 reads TGTGCCAGCAGGGCGGCAACAGGGGGGTACACCTTC. The V and J genes are TRBV7-2 and TRBJ1-2; 8 nucleotides match TRBD1. Germline loops: CDR1 SGHTA, CDR2 FQGNSA. V dropped 6 bases and J dropped 11; count of bases not matched to a gene: 8. The CDR3 covers 12 residues. The complete variable domain, with remaining parts taken from reference TRBV7-2 and TRBJ1-2, reads GAGVSQSPSNKVTEKGKDVELRCDPISGHTALYWYRQSLGQGLEFLIYFQGNSAPDKSGLPSDRFSAERTGGSVSTLTIQRTQQEDSAVYLCASRAATGGYTFGSGTRLTVV.

This clonotype was counted at least ten times. The rearrangement links TRBV5-1 to TRBJ1-4; D is possibly TRBD1 (6 bases). The CDR3 sequence is 16 residues long. Trimming cost V 0 bases and J 4 bases, with 13 bases left between them. Germline V gives CDR1 SGHRS, CDR2 YFSETQ. The CDR3 DNA reads as TGCGCCAGCAGCTTGGCCCCACAGGGAAATAATGAAAAACTGTTTTTT. It encodes CASSLAPQGNNEKLFF.

As for this clonotype: The conserved phenylalanine or tryptophan is not found at the CDR3 terminus, so this likely reflects a read error. The DNA is omitted, as the CDR3 cannot be located on it reliably, and the CDR3 follows TCRdb's listing. This chain connects TRBV20-1 to TRBJ2-1. CDR1 is DFQATT and CDR2 is SNEGSKA in the germline V gene (reference sequence). The CDR3 is 11 amino acids in total, end residues counted. CDR3 region: CCAPWGNEQTL.

This clonotype was recorded many times. V and J are TRBV27 and TRBJ2-7, with a possible D match to TRBD1 (6 bases). The CDR3 contains 12 residues. Germline assignment: CDR1 MNHEY and CDR2 SMNVEV (reference sequence). Trimming cost V 6 bases and J 4 bases, with 10 bases left between them. In nucleotides, the CDR3 is TGTGCCAGCAGGGACAGCCAATACGAGCAGTACTTC. It encodes CASRDSQYEQYF.

This clonotype was observed at least ten times. The chain is built from TRBV24-1 and TRBJ2-5; D might be TRBD1 (6 bases). Per the germline V gene, CDR1 is KGHDR and CDR2 is SFDVKD. V lost 3 bases to trimming and J lost 0 bases, with 7 bases between them. The CDR3 totals 14 residues. CDR3 amino acids: CATSDTGNQETQYF. DNA for the CDR3: TGTGCCACCAGTGATACAGGGAACCAAGAGACCCAGTACTTC.

This clonotype has a count of ten or more. The genes are TRBV5-1 and TRBJ2-7; 10 bases align to TRBD2. The CDR3 contains 15 residues. CDR1 is SGHRS, CDR2 YFSETQ, per germline. The V segment lost 0 bases and the J segment 1 base; nucleotides outside the gene matches: 1. DNA for the CDR3: TGCGCCAGCAGCTTGGGGACTAGCGGATCCTACGAGCAGTACTTC. It encodes CASSLGTSGSYEQYF.

Many counts were recorded for this clonotype. One end of the junction is discordant with germline, which a read error may explain. This CDR3 is CASSFSSNQPQHF. Written as DNA, the CDR3 is TGTGCCAGCAGTTTTAGCAGCAATCAGCCCCAACATTTT. V and J are TRBV28 and TRBJ1-5; D is uncertain. CDR3 length: 13 amino acids. Germline assignment: CDR1 MDHEN and CDR2 SYDVKM.

For the CDR3, the DNA is TGCAGTGCTAAGGATGACAGGGGAAAGAATGAAAAACTGTTTTTT. It specifies CSAKDDRGKNEKLFF. This sequence joins TRBV20-1 and TRBJ1-4; 8 bases fit TRBD1. Germline V lookup: CDR1 DFQATT, CDR2 SNEGSKA (reference sequence). The V and J ends lost 4 bases and 5 bases, in that order; junction bases with no gene match: 9. The CDR3 sequence is 15 residues long.

This clonotype was found many times. The gene calls are TRBV9 and TRBJ2-7; D gene ambiguous. Germline lookup yields CDR1 SGDLS and CDR2 YYNGEE. The CDR3 runs 13 residues. Trimming removed 0 bases at V and 6 bases at J, with 10 bases between. The CDR3 spells CASSVGQKAEQYF. The CDR3 bases are TGTGCCAGCAGCGTAGGCCAGAAGGCCGAGCAGTACTTC.

This clonotype was seen many times. This chain links TRBV30 with TRBJ1-2, with a tentative D call TRBD1 (5 bases). V was cut by 4 bases and J by 3 bases, with 21 bases left in between. In germline, CDR1 is GTSNPN, CDR2 SVGIG (reference sequence). The CDR3 runs to 16 residues. In DNA, the CDR3 is TGTGCCTGGACTCCGGGACCGTTAGAAGGACACTATGGCTACACCTTC. Amino acid sequence: CAWTPGPLEGHYGYTF.

The gene calls are TRBV4-1 and TRBJ2-7; possible D gene TRBD2, 5 bases. V was cut by 5 bases and J by 3 bases, with 8 bases left in between. This CDR3 has 12 residues. Per germline, CDR1 MGHRA and CDR2 YSYEKL. The CDR3 loop reads CASSGEIYEQYF. The DNA for the CDR3 is TGCGCCAGCAGCGGGGAGATCTACGAGCAGTACTTC.

V and J are TRBV29-1 and TRBJ2-7, with 9 bases identical to TRBD1. The CDR3 runs to 13 residues. The germline V gene encodes CDR1 SQVTM and CDR2 ANQGSEA. V trimming: 2 bases; J trimming: 2 bases; junction bases outside the gene matches: 1. For the CDR3, the DNA is TGCAGCGTTGAAAGGGACAGGGCCTACGAGCAGTACTTC. It translates to CSVERDRAYEQYF.

This clonotype has at least ten counts. The chain is built from TRBV15 and TRBJ2-5, with 10 bases matching TRBD1. The germline V gene has CDR1 LNHNV and CDR2 YYDKDF (reference sequence). The CDR3 is 15 residues long. V lost 5 bases to trimming and J lost 3 bases; unmatched junction nucleotides: 6. DNA of the CDR3: TGTGCCACCAGCCCCGGGACAGGGGCGAAAGAGACCCAGTACTTC. Translated: CATSPGTGAKETQYF.

This clonotype was detected only a few times. This chain uses TRBV29-1 with TRBJ2-7; 9 positions match TRBD1. Germline V CDR1 and CDR2: SQVTM, ANQGSEA. The V segment lost 5 bases and the J segment 3 bases; nucleotides outside the gene matches: 8. The length of the CDR3 is 14 residues. CDR3 region: CSVMVRQGDYEQYF. DNA of the CDR3: TGCAGCGTTATGGTAAGACAGGGGGACTACGAGCAGTACTTC.

This clonotype showed up just a few times. A single base separates this from a much larger clone, so it may be a read error. The rearrangement links TRBV20-1 to TRBJ2-7, with 7 bases identical to TRBD2. CDR3 size: 16 residues. V lost 1 base, J lost 2 bases, and 11 bases stayed unmatched. Germline V lookup: CDR1 DFQATT, CDR2 SNEGSKA (reference sequence). CDR3: CSARGGRLAAAYEQYF. The DNA for the CDR3 is TGCAGTGCTAGAGGAGGCCGCCTAGCGGCAGCCTACGAGCAGTACTTC.

The sample holds many counts of this clonotype. This may stem from a read error, because a much larger clone lies one nucleotide away. The gene calls are TRBV29-1 and TRBJ2-3; the D is unclear. The germline V gene has CDR1 SQVTM and CDR2 ANQGSEA. The CDR3 runs to 10 residues. The CDR3 sequence: CGVVADTQYF. The CDR3 DNA reads TGCGGCGTTGTGGCAGATACGCAGTATTTT.

This clonotype has just a few counts. The chain has TRBV30 and TRBJ1-1, with D unclear. Germline V gene sequence: CDR1 GTSNPN, CDR2 SVGIG (reference sequence). The CDR3 runs 13 residues. Trimming cost V 0 bases and J 1 base, with 6 bases left between them. The CDR3 bases are TGTGCCTGGAGTGTATCCAGGAACACTGAAGCTTTCTTT. Amino acids: CAWSVSRNTEAFF.

This clonotype was seen many times. The chain carries TRBV16 and TRBJ2-1; D is unresolved. V gave up 6 bases and J gave up 6 bases, with 3 bases separating them. Per the germline V gene, CDR1 is KGHSY and CDR2 is FQNENV. The CDR3 covers 10 residues. The CDR3 sequence: CASRGNEQFF. In DNA, the CDR3 is TGTGCCAGCAGAGGCAATGAGCAGTTCTTC. The complete variable domain, with remaining parts taken from reference TRBV16 and TRBJ2-1, reads GEEVAQTPKHLVRGEGQKAKLYCAPIKGHSYVFWYQQVLKNEFKFLISFQNENVFDETGMPKERFSAKCLPNSPCSLEIQATKLEDSAVYFCASRGNEQFFGPGTRLTVL.

The table lists this clonotype with many counts. The V call is TRBV30, the J call TRBJ1-2, with D possibly matching TRBD1 (5 bases). Germline V CDR1 and CDR2: GTSNPN, SVGIG (reference sequence). V was trimmed by 4 bases and J by 3 bases, leaving 12 bases between them. The CDR3 consists of 13 residues. The CDR3 bases are TGTGCCTGGACCCAGGGAGCCTACTATGGCTACACCTTC. Translated, it gives CAWTQGAYYGYTF.

The V and J genes are TRBV5-1 and TRBJ2-5; 8 nucleotides agree with TRBD1. Looked up from germline, CDR1 is SGHRS and CDR2 is YFSETQ. V lost 6 bases, J lost 3 bases, and 13 bases stayed unmatched. The CDR3 has 16 amino acids. The DNA of the CDR3 is TGCGCCAGCACCCCGGCAGGGGGCGCTTTCGAAGAGACCCAGTACTTC. Translation gives CASTPAGGAFEETQYF. The whole variable domain, filled in from reference TRBV5-1 and TRBJ2-5, reads KAGVTQTPRYLIKTRGQQVTLSCSPISGHRSVSWYQQTPGQGLQFLFEYFSETQRNKGNFPGRFSGRQFSNSRSEMNVSTLELGDSALYLCASTPAGGAFEETQYFGPGTRLLVL.